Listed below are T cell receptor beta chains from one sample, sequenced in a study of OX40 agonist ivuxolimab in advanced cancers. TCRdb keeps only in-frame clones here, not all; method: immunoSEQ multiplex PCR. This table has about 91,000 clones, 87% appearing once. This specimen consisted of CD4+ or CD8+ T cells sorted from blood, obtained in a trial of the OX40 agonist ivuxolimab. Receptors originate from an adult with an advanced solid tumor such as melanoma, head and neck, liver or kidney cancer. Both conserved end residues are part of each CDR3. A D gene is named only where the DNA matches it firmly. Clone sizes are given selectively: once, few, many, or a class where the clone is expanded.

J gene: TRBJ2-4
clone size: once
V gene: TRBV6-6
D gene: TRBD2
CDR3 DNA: TGTGCCAGCAGTGGCGGGGGGGGCATTCAGTACTTC
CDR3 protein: CASSGGGGIQYF

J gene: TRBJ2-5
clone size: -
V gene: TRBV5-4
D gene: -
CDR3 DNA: TGTGCCAGCAGGGCGGGTTTTGCGGGGGAGACCCAGTACTTC
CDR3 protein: CASRAGFAGETQYF

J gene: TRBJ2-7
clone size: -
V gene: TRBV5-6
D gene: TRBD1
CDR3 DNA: TGTGCCAGCAGCGCAAACCGGGACAGGACCTACGAGCAGTACTTC
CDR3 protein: CASSANRDRTYEQYF

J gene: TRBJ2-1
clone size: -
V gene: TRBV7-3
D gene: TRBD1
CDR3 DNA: TGTGCCAGCAGTTCCAGGGGGTCCTACAATGAGCAGTTCTTC
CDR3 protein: CASSSRGSYNEQFF

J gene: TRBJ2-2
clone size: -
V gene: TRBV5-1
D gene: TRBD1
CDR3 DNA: TGCGCCAGCACGACGACAGGGGGCGGCCCCGGGGAGCTGTTTTTT
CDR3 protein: CASTTTGGGPGELFF

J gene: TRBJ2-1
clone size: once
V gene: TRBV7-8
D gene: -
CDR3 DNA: TGTGCCAGCAGCTTCAGCCCCCAGCAGTTCTTC
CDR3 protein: CASSFSPQQFF

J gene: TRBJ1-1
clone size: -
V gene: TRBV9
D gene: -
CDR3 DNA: TGTGCCAGCAGCGTAGATTCTAACAGATACACTGAAGCTTTCTTT
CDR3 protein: CASSVDSNRYTEAFF

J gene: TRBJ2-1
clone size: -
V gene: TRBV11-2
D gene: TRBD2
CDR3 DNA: TGTGCCAGCAGCCCAGTGAGCGGGGGGGGTCTGTACAATGAGCAGTTCTTC
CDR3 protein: CASSPVSGGGLYNEQFF

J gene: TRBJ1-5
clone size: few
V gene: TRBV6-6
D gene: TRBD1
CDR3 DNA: TGTGCCAGCAGCTGGACAGGGAACAATCAGCCCCAGCATTTT
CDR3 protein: CASSWTGNNQPQHF

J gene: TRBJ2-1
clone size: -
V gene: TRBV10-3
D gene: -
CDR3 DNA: TGTGCCATCAGCCTGACGACTAGTGGGGGTTACAATGAGCAGTTCTTC
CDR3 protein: CAISLTTSGGYNEQFF

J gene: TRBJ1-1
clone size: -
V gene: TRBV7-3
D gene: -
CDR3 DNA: TGTGCCAGCAGCATCGGACCGCAGAACACTGAAGCTTTCTTT
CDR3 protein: CASSIGPQNTEAFF

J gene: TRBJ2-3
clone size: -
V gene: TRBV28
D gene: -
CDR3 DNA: TGTGCCAGCAGTTTATTTCGGGCAGATACGCAGTATTTT
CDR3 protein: CASSLFRADTQYF

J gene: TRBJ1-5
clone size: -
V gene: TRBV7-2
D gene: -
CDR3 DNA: TGTGCCAGCAGCTTTGCCTACAATCAGCCCCAGCATTTT
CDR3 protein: CASSFAYNQPQHF

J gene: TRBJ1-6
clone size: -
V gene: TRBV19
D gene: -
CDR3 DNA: TGTGCCAGTAATCCGGGACAACCCGGCGACTCACCCCTCCACTTT
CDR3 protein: CASNPGQPGDSPLHF

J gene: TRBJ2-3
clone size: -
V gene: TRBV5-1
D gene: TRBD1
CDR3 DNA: TGCGCCAGCAGCTCGGGACAGCCCTCCGGGGATACGCAGTATTTT
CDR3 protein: CASSSGQPSGDTQYF

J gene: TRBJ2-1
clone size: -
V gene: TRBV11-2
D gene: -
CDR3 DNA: TGTGCCAGCAGCCGCAAGGTTTTAAGACAGCTCTACAATGAGCAGTTCTTC
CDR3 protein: CASSRKVLRQLYNEQFF

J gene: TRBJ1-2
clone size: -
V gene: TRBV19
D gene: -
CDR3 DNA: TGTGCCAGTAGTCGGGCCCCAGGGTCTAACTATGGCTACACCTTC
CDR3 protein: CASSRAPGSNYGYTF

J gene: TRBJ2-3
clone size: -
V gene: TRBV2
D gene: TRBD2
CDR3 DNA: TGTGCCAGCAGTGAGTTCCCTTGGGTAGCGGGGAACACGCAGTATTTT
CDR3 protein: CASSEFPWVAGNTQYF

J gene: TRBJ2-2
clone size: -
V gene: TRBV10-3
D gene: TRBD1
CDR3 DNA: TGTGCCATCAGCGACAGGGGGGGAAACACCGGGGAGCTGTTTTTT
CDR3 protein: CAISDRGGNTGELFF

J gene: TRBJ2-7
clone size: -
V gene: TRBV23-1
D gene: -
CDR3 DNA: TGCGCCAGCAGTCACCCCTGGCCGGCCTACGAGCAGTACTTC
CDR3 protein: CASSHPWPAYEQYF

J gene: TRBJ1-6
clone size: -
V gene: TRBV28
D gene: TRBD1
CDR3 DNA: TGTGCCAGCACCGACAGGGGGCTTTCACCCCTCCACTTT
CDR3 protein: CASTDRGLSPLHF

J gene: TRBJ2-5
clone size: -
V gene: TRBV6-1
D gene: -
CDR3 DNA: TGTGCCAGCAGTGAAGCATTACAGAGGGGGGAGACCCAGTACTTC
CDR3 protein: CASSEALQRGETQYF

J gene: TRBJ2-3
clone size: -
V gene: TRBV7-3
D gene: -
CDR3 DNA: TGTGCCAGCAGCTTAACATCCTATTGGGGTTCAGACACAGATACGCAGTATTTT
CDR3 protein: CASSLTSYWGSDTDTQYF

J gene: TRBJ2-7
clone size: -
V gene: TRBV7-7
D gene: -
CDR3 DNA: TGTGCTAGCAGCTTAGCGCCCCGGGGCGAGCAGTACTTC
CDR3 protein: CASSLAPRGEQYF

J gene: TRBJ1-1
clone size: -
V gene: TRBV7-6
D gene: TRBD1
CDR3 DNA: TGTGCCAGCAGCCGAGACAGGGACACTGAAGCTTTCTTT
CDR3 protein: CASSRDRDTEAFF

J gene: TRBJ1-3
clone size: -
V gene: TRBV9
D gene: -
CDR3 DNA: TGTGCCAGCAGCGTAGATGCAGCTACATTAGGAAACACCATATATTTT
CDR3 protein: CASSVDAATLGNTIYF

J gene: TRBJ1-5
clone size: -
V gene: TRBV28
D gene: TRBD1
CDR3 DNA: TGTGCCAGCAGCCTCGCCCGGGACAGGGGGCGAGGTCAGCCCCAGCATTTT
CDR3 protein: CASSLARDRGRGQPQHF